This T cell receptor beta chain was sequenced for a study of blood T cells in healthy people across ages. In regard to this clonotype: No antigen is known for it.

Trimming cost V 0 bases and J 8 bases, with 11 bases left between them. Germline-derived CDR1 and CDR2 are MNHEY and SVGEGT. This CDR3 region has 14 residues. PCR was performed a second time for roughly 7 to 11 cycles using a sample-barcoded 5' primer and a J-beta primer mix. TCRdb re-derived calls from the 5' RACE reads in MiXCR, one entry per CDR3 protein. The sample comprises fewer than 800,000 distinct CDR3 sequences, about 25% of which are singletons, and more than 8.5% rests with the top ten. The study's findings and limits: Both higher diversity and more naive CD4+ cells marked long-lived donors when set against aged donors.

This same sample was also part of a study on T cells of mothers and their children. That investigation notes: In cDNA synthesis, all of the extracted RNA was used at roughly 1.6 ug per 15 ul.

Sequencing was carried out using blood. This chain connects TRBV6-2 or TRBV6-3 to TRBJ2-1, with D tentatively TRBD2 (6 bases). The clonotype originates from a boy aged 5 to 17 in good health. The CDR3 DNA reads TGTGCCAGCAGTTACTCGACTAGTTCGGATGAGCAGTTCTTC. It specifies CASSYSTSSDEQFF.